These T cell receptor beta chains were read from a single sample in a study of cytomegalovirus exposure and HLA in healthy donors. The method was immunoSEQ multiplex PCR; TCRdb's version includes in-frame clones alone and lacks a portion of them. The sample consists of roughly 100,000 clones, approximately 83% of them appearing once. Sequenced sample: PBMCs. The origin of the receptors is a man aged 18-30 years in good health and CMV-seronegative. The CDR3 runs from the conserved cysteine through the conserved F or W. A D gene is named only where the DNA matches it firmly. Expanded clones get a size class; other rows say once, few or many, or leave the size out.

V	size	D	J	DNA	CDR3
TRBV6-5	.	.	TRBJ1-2	TGTGCCAGCAAATTACAGGAGGGGAATGGCTACACCTTC	CASKLQEGNGYTF
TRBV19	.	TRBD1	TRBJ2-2	TGTGCCAGTAACACCGGGACAGGGGCTGCCGGGGAGCTGTTTTTT	CASNTGTGAAGELFF
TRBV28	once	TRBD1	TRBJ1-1	TGTGCCAGCAGGACAGAGGGGACAGGGGGCAGCACTGAAGCTTTCTTT	CASRTEGTGGSTEAFF
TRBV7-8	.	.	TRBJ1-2	TGTGCCAGCAGCTTAGGGTTGGGGGCGCGGGGCTACACCTTC	CASSLGLGARGYTF
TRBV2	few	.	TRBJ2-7	TGTGCCAGCAGGCAGACAGGTGGGGGCCTCGAGCAGTACTTC	CASRQTGGGLEQYF
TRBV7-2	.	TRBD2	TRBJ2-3	TGTGCCAGCAGCTTATTAGCGGGAGGGCTCACAGATACGCAGTATTTT	CASSLLAGGLTDTQYF
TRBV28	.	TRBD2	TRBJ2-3	TGTGCCAGCAGTTTAGATCCTGCAGGGACTAGCGGGAGGCCCACAGATACGCAGTATTTT	CASSLDPAGTSGRPTDTQYF
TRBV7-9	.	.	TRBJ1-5	TGTGCCAGCAGCTTAGGGCAGGGGTATCAGCCCCAGCATTTT	CASSLGQGYQPQHF
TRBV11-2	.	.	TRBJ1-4	TGTGCCAGCAGGCGACCGGGGGGGGGTAAAACTAATGAAAAACTGTTTTTT	CASRRPGGGKTNEKLFF
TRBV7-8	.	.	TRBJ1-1	TGTGCCAGCAGCTTAGGGGGAGGGTCGGGTGAAGCTTTCTTT	CASSLGGGSGEAFF
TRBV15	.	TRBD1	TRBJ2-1	TGTGCCACCAGCAGAGCCGGGACAGGGTTAGGTGAGCAGTTCTTC	CATSRAGTGLGEQFF
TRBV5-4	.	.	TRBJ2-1	TGTGCCAGCAACCCGGGGGGCGAAAACAATGAGCAGTTCTTC	CASNPGGENNEQFF
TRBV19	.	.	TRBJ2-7	TGTGCCAGTAGTATAGGTCGGGGAACCTACGAGCAGTACTTC	CASSIGRGTYEQYF
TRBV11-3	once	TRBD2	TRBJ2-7	TGTGCCAGCAGCTTAGTACGACTAGCGGAGTCATACGAGCAGTACTTC	CASSLVRLAESYEQYF
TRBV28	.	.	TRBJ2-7	TGTGCCAGCAGTTTTATGGTAGCGGCTCTGGGGGGCGAGCAGTACTTC	CASSFMVAALGGEQYF
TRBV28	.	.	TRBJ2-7	TGTGCCAGCAGTTTAGACCGGAGCGAGCAGTACTTC	CASSLDRSEQYF
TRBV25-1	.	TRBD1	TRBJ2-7	TGTGCCAGCAGCCTGACAGGGGTTGTCGAGCAGTACTTC	CASSLTGVVEQYF
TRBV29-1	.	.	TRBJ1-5	TGCAGCGTTGGGGGAGGCAGCAATCAGCCCCAGCATTTT	CSVGGGSNQPQHF
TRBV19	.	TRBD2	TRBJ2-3	TGTGCCAGTAATCGGGCGGGACTAGGGCCTCCTGGGGGCACAGATACGCAGTATTTT	CASNRAGLGPPGGTDTQYF
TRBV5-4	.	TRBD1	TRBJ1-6	TGTGCCAGCCTGGACAGGGAAAATTCACCCCTCCACTTT	CASLDRENSPLHF
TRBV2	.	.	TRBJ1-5	TGTGCCAGCAGTTTGGGAGCTAATCAGCCCCAGCATTTT	CASSLGANQPQHF
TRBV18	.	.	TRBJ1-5	TGTGCCAGCTCACGCACGGGGGTCGGCAATCAGCCCCAGCATTTT	CASSRTGVGNQPQHF
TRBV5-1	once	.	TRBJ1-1	TGCGCCAGCAGCTTGGGGCCCTCTATGGGCTTGAACACTGAAGCTTTCTTT	CASSLGPSMGLNTEAFF
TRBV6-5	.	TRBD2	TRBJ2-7	TGTGCCAGCTTGAGCGGGAGTAGCTCCTACGAGCAGTACTTC	CASLSGSSSYEQYF
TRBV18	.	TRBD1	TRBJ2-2	TGTGCCAGCTCACCACTTTCGTCGGGGACAGGGAACACCGGGGAGCTGTTTTTT	CASSPLSSGTGNTGELFF
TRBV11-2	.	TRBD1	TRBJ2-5	TGTGCCAGCAGCCGACCGGGACAGGGGCCTCAGGAGACCCAGTACTTC	CASSRPGQGPQETQYF
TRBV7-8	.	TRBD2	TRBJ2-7	TGTGCCAGCAGCTTAGGTCTAGCGGGAGCCTACTCCTACGAGCAGTACTTC	CASSLGLAGAYSYEQYF
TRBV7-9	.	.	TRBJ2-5	TGTGCCAGCAGCCGACAGGTCCAAGAGACCCAGTACTTC	CASSRQVQETQYF
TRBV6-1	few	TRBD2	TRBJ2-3	TGTGCCAGCAGTGAACTACGAGCGGGAGGCACAGATACGCAGTATTTT	CASSELRAGGTDTQYF
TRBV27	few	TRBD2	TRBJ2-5	TGTGCCAGCAGATACTCCCGGGGGGGGTCGGGAGAGACCCAGTACTTC	CASRYSRGGSGETQYF
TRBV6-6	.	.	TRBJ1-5	TGTGCCAGCAGTTACTCAGGGTCGGGACAGCCCCAGCATTTT	CASSYSGSGQPQHF
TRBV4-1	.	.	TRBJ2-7	TGCGCCAGCAGCGCATGGGACACCTCCTACGAGCAGTACTTC	CASSAWDTSYEQYF
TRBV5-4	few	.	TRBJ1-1	TGTGCCAGCAGCTCAGACACTGAAGCTTTCTTT	CASSSDTEAFF
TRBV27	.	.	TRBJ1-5	TGTGCCAGCAGGGTAGATAGCAATCAGCCCCAGCATTTT	CASRVDSNQPQHF
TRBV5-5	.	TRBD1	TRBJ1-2	TGTGCCAGCAGCTTGGGCCAGGGGGCGAATGGCTACACCTTC	CASSLGQGANGYTF
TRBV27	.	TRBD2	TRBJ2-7	TGTGCCAGCAGCTGGGGGGGAACCCCTTCCTACGAGCAGTACTTC	CASSWGGTPSYEQYF
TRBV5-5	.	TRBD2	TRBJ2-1	TGTGCCAGCAGCTTAAGGACTAGCGGGAGCTCCTACAATGAGCAGTTCTTC	CASSLRTSGSSYNEQFF
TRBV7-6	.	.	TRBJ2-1	TGTGCCAGCAGCCTCAGGGTATCAAATTCCTACAATGAGCAGTTCTTC	CASSLRVSNSYNEQFF
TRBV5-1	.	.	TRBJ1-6	TGCGCCAGCAGCTTGGTGGCAGGGTCGTACAATTCACCCCTCCACTTT	CASSLVAGSYNSPLHF
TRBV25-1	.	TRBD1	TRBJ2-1	TGTGCCAGCAGTGAGGTAGGACAGGGGTACAATGAGCAGTTCTTC	CASSEVGQGYNEQFF
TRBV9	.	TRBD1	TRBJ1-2	TGTGCCAGCAGCGTAGAATTGACAGGGGAAGATGGCTACACCTTC	CASSVELTGEDGYTF
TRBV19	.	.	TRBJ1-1	TGTGCCAGTAGTATAAACCCGGGGTGGGAAACTGAAGCTTTCTTT	CASSINPGWETEAFF
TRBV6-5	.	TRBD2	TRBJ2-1	TGTGCCAGCAGCGGGACTACAAACACCTACAATGAGCAGTTCTTC	CASSGTTNTYNEQFF
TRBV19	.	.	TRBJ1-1	TGTGCCAGTGGTGAGCGGAACACTGAAGCTTTCTTT	CASGERNTEAFF
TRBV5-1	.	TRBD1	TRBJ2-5	TGCGCCAGCAGTTTCGGGGACAGGGAAGAGACCCAGTACTTC	CASSFGDREETQYF
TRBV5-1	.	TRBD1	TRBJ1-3	TGCGCCAGCACCCAGACAGGGCCAAGCTCTGGAAACACCATATATTTT	CASTQTGPSSGNTIYF
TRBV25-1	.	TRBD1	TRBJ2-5	TGTGCCAGCAGAGACAGGGTTGGGGAGACCCAGTACTTC	CASRDRVGETQYF
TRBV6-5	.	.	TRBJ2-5	TGTGCCAGCAGTTACGGGGGCGGAGAGACCCAGTACTTC	CASSYGGGETQYF
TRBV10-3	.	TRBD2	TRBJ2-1	TGTGCCATCAGTGAGTCCCTAGCGGGCTACAATGAGCAGTTCTTC	CAISESLAGYNEQFF
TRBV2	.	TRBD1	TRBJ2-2	TGTGCCAGCAGGGACAGGGGTGGCGGGGAGCTGTTTTTT	CASRDRGGGELFF
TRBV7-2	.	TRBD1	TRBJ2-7	TGTGCCAGCGGCAGGGACAGCCCCCCTTGGGAGCAGTACTTC	CASGRDSPPWEQYF
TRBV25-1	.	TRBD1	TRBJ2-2	TGTGCCAGCTCTCAACAGGGGGAGGCCGGGGAGCTGTTTTTT	CASSQQGEAGELFF